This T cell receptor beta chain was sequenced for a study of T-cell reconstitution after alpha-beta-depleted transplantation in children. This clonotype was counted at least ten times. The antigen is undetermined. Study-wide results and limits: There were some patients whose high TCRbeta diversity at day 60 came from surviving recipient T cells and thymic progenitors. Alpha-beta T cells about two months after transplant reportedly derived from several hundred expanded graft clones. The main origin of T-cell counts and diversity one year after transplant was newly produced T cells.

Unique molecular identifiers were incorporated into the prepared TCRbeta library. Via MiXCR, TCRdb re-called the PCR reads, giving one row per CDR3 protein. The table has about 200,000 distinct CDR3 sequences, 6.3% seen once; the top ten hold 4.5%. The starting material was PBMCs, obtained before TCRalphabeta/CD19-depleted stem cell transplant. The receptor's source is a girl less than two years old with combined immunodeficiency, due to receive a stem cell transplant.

CDR3 amino acids: CASSYRMNSSNQPQHF. The CDR3 bases are TGCGCCAGCAGCTATCGTATGAACAGTAGCAATCAGCCCCAGCATTTT. The chain carries TRBV5-1 and TRBJ1-5; D gene unclear. From germline, CDR1 is SGHRS and CDR2 YFSETQ. There are 16 residues in the CDR3. V shed 3 bases and J shed 0 bases, with 13 bases lying between them. Using reference TRBV5-1 and TRBJ1-5 for the parts outside the CDR3, the full variable domain is KAGVTQTPRYLIKTRGQQVTLSCSPISGHRSVSWYQQTPGQGLQFLFEYFSETQRNKGNFPGRFSGRQFSNSRSEMNVSTLELGDSALYLCASSYRMNSSNQPQHFGDGTRLSIL.